The TCR beta chain under discussion was sequenced for a study of T-cell reconstitution after alpha-beta-depleted transplantation in children. Unique molecular identifiers were built into the TCRbeta library. One entry per CDR3 protein, called by TCRdb with MiXCR from the PCR reads. In the table there are 150,000 to 250,000 distinct CDR3 sequences, less than 15% of which are singletons. The sample holds many counts of this clonotype. V lost 0 bases and J lost 2; bases outside the gene matches: 0. Germline V CDR1 and CDR2: WNHNN, SYGVQD (reference sequence). This CDR3 is built from 14 residues. This TCR came from a human donor who donated a stem cell graft to a child with acute lymphoblastic leukemia. The chain is built from TRBV10-1 and TRBJ2-7; 8 nucleotides agree with TRBD1. Sequences were derived from PBMCs from the stem cell graft donor, sampled from the stem cell graft. This CDR3 reads CASSESGQAYEQYF. The CDR3 DNA sequence: TGCGCCAGCAGTGAGTCGGGACAGGCCTACGAGCAGTACTTC.